The rows below give T cell receptor beta chains drawn from one sample of a study of T-cell memory formation after mild COVID-19. Each CDR3 protein gets one entry after TCRdb re-called the 5' RACE reads with MiXCR. Altogether roughly 150,000 distinct CDR3 sequences are present, roughly 13% being singletons, with the ten largest covering 2.5% to 4%. The sequencing sample was made of PBMCs or a T cell subset sorted from them (not recorded which). All receptors come from a man aged 18 to 35 who had mild COVID-19 (a few samples of this study predate the infection). Cell type and time point are not known. CDR3s include the opening cysteine and the closing phenylalanine or tryptophan. Each record gives: J gene, clone size, D gene, V gene, CDR3 protein, CDR3 DNA. The D gene is left open where the match is weak. The size field is filled for only some rows; it gives once, few, many or a size class.

J gene: TRBJ1-1; clone size: few; D gene: -; V gene: TRBV2; CDR3 protein: CASSVGSRGAFF; CDR3 DNA: TGTGCCAGCAGTGTCGGATCCAGGGGAGCTTTCTTT
J gene: TRBJ1-2; clone size: few; D gene: -; V gene: TRBV12-3/TRBV12-4; CDR3 protein: CASSLQGFNYGYTF; CDR3 DNA: TGTGCCAGCAGTTTACAGGGGTTTAACTATGGCTACACCTTC
J gene: TRBJ2-3; clone size: few; D gene: TRBD1; V gene: TRBV7-2; CDR3 protein: CASSLRRTGGDTQYF; CDR3 DNA: TGTGCCAGCAGCTTAAGACGGACAGGGGGAGATACGCAGTATTTT
J gene: TRBJ1-5; clone size: -; D gene: -; V gene: TRBV10-3; CDR3 protein: CAISFTDNQPQHF; CDR3 DNA: TGTGCCATCAGTTTCACAGACAATCAGCCCCAGCATTTT
J gene: TRBJ2-7; clone size: -; D gene: TRBD1; V gene: TRBV7-3; CDR3 protein: CASSLSGGPYEQYF; CDR3 DNA: TGTGCCAGCAGCTTGTCAGGGGGTCCCTACGAGCAGTACTTC
J gene: TRBJ2-5; clone size: -; D gene: -; V gene: TRBV24-1; CDR3 protein: CATSDLEGRGETQYF; CDR3 DNA: TGTGCCACCAGTGATTTGGAGGGGCGCGGTGAGACCCAGTACTTC
J gene: TRBJ1-1; clone size: few; D gene: -; V gene: TRBV3-1; CDR3 protein: CASRDEMNTEAFF; CDR3 DNA: TGTGCCAGCAGGGACGAAATGAACACTGAAGCTTTCTTT
J gene: TRBJ2-6; clone size: few; D gene: -; V gene: TRBV29-1; CDR3 protein: CSVDVGANVLTF; CDR3 DNA: TGCAGCGTTGATGTTGGGGCCAACGTCCTGACTTTC
J gene: TRBJ2-5; clone size: -; D gene: -; V gene: TRBV15; CDR3 protein: CATSRGGAGETQYF; CDR3 DNA: TGTGCCACCAGCCGAGGGGGCGCGGGGGAGACCCAGTACTTC
J gene: TRBJ1-4; clone size: few; D gene: -; V gene: TRBV7-2; CDR3 protein: CASSSMGTNEKLFF; CDR3 DNA: TGTGCCAGCAGCTCCATGGGGACTAATGAAAAACTGTTTTTT
J gene: TRBJ2-7; clone size: few; D gene: TRBD2; V gene: TRBV20-1; CDR3 protein: CSATDEISGGRSYEQYF; CDR3 DNA: TGCAGTGCTACGGACGAGATTAGCGGGGGTAGATCCTACGAGCAGTACTTC
J gene: TRBJ2-3; clone size: many; D gene: -; V gene: TRBV7-9; CDR3 protein: CASSLGGRSTDTQYF; CDR3 DNA: TGTGCCAGCAGCTTGGGGGGGCGAAGCACAGATACGCAGTATTTT
J gene: TRBJ2-3; clone size: few; D gene: TRBD2; V gene: TRBV7-2; CDR3 protein: CASSLEAGLDTQYF; CDR3 DNA: TGTGCCAGCAGCTTAGAAGCGGGGTTGGATACGCAGTATTTT
J gene: TRBJ2-1; clone size: many; D gene: TRBD1; V gene: TRBV5-1; CDR3 protein: CASSAGTGDNEQFF; CDR3 DNA: TGCGCCAGCAGCGCCGGGACAGGGGACAATGAGCAGTTCTTC
J gene: TRBJ1-2; clone size: many; D gene: -; V gene: TRBV5-1; CDR3 protein: CASSRDFYGYTF; CDR3 DNA: TGCGCCAGCAGCCGGGACTTCTATGGCTACACCTTC